This is a list of T cell receptor beta chains from one sample in a study of shared clonotypes between healthy human individuals. TCRdb's table, derived via immunoSEQ multiplex PCR, lists solely in-frame clones and lacks some. This sample has some 630,000 clones, with roughly 70% found just once. The specimen was memory CD4+ T cells sorted from blood. These TCRs come from a woman aged 25 to 39 in good health. The CDR3 runs from the conserved cysteine through the conserved F or W. D genes are given only for firm matches. Size tells how often a clone was seen (once, few, many) or the class of an expanded clone, and some rows leave it out.

>TRBV11-3|TRBJ2-7|TRBD1|-
CASSDRDRGYEQYF
TGTGCCAGCAGCGACCGGGACAGGGGCTACGAGCAGTACTTC
>TRBV19|TRBJ2-2|-|-
CASSVTANTGELFF
TGTGCCAGTAGTGTGACAGCGAACACCGGGGAGCTGTTTTTT
>TRBV27|TRBJ1-1|-|-
CASSLRRRGARITEAFF
TGTGCCAGCAGTTTACGACGTCGAGGGGCACGTATCACTGAAGCTTTCTTT
>TRBV11-3|TRBJ2-7|TRBD2|-
CASSLVRGGEQYF
TGTGCCAGCAGCTTAGTACGGGGGGGCGAGCAGTACTTC
>TRBV2|TRBJ2-3|-|-
CASSDWRLDVTQYF
TGTGCCAGCAGTGACTGGCGGTTGGATGTTACGCAGTATTTT
>TRBV20-1|TRBJ1-1|-|-
CSARTAIAFF
TGCAGTGCTAGGACCGCAATAGCTTTCTTT
>TRBV2|TRBJ2-2|-|-
CATKRTSGNTGELFF
TGTGCCACCAAACGTACTTCGGGGAACACCGGGGAGCTGTTTTTT
>TRBV19|TRBJ2-3|-|-
CASSIDPSTDTQYF
TGTGCCAGTAGTATAGATCCGAGCACAGATACGCAGTATTTT
>TRBV4-1|TRBJ1-4|TRBD1|-
CASSAPGTGAEKLFF
TGCGCCAGCAGCGCCCCCGGGACAGGGGCCGAAAAACTGTTTTTT
>TRBV28|TRBJ2-2|-|few
CASSPFNIVVLHTGELFF
TGTGCCAGCAGTCCCTTTAATATCGTGGTCTTACACACCGGGGAGCTGTTTTTT
>TRBV7-7|TRBJ1-1|-|-
CASSLYQNTEAFF
TGTGCCAGCAGCTTATACCAGAACACTGAAGCTTTCTTT
>TRBV14|TRBJ2-7|TRBD1|-
CASSQTGQGRHEQYF
TGTGCCAGCAGCCAGACGGGACAGGGGAGGCACGAGCAGTACTTC
>TRBV5-1|TRBJ1-1|-|-
CASSLAINQNTEAFF
TGCGCCAGCAGCTTGGCCATTAACCAAAACACTGAAGCTTTCTTT
>TRBV5-1|TRBJ2-3|-|-
CASSLGQGPLTDTQYF
TGCGCCAGCAGCTTGGGCCAGGGACCATTAACAGATACGCAGTATTTT
>TRBV11-2|TRBJ2-7|-|few
CASSLGPQAYEQYF
TGTGCCAGCAGCTTAGGGCCGCAGGCCTACGAGCAGTACTTC
>TRBV13|TRBJ2-1|TRBD1|-
CASSSGTGLYNEQFF
TGTGCCAGCAGCTCCGGGACAGGACTCTACAATGAGCAGTTCTTC
>TRBV11-3|TRBJ2-3|TRBD1|-
CASRAGIGQGAGDTQYF
TGTGCCAGCAGAGCAGGGATCGGACAGGGGGCCGGAGATACGCAGTATTTT
>TRBV10-2|TRBJ2-6|-|-
CASRDRASGANVLTF
TGCGCCAGCAGAGACAGAGCTTCTGGGGCCAACGTCCTGACTTTC
>TRBV18|TRBJ2-3|-|few
CASSPIGSDTQYF
TGTGCCAGCTCACCGATAGGGTCAGATACGCAGTATTTT
>TRBV28|TRBJ1-2|-|few
CASSEGKTVYGYTF
TGTGCCAGTTCTGAGGGAAAGACCGTCTATGGCTACACCTTC
>TRBV5-1|TRBJ1-4|-|-
CASSPGTELNEKLFF
TGCGCCAGCAGCCCTGGGACGGAACTAAATGAAAAACTGTTTTTT
>TRBV7-8|TRBJ2-7|-|-
CASSFGSYEQYF
TGTGCCAGCAGCTTCGGATCCTACGAGCAGTACTTC
>TRBV10-3|TRBJ2-1|-|few
CAISERGRYNEQFF
TGTGCCATCAGTGAGCGGGGCCGGTACAATGAGCAGTTCTTC
>TRBV27|TRBJ2-7|TRBD1|-
CASISLGTGVNEQYF
TGTGCCAGCATTTCTCTGGGGACAGGGGTCAACGAGCAGTACTTC
>TRBV5-4|TRBJ2-1|-|once
CASSSSNDEQFF
TGTGCCAGCAGCTCCAGTAACGATGAGCAGTTCTTC
>TRBV19|TRBJ1-1|TRBD1|many
CASRKQGAALGAFF
TGTGCCAGTAGGAAACAGGGGGCGGCTTTGGGAGCTTTCTTT
>TRBV29-1|TRBJ2-3|-|-
CSVEDLQGYTQYF
TGCAGCGTTGAAGATCTTCAAGGTTATACGCAGTATTTT
>TRBV28|TRBJ2-7|-|-
CASTTSMGILEQYF
TGTGCCAGCACTACCTCAATGGGGATCCTCGAGCAGTACTTC
>TRBV4-1|TRBJ1-2|-|-
CASSHGGGYTF
TGCGCCAGCAGCCACGGGGGCGGCTACACCTTC
>TRBV18|TRBJ1-4|TRBD1|-
CASSPNVTGAFEKLFF
TGTGCCAGCTCACCGAATGTCACAGGGGCTTTCGAAAAACTGTTTTTT
>TRBV7-9|TRBJ1-4|-|-
CASSLDVRMTATNEKLFF
TGTGCCAGCAGCTTAGACGTTCGGATGACAGCAACTAATGAAAAACTGTTTTTT
>TRBV2|TRBJ2-6|-|few
CASSARSGANVLTF
TGTGCCAGCAGTGCCCGATCTGGGGCCAACGTCCTGACTTTC
>TRBV7-2|TRBJ2-7|-|-
CASSLSFGKDYEQYF
TGTGCCAGCAGCTTATCTTTCGGAAAGGACTACGAGCAGTACTTC